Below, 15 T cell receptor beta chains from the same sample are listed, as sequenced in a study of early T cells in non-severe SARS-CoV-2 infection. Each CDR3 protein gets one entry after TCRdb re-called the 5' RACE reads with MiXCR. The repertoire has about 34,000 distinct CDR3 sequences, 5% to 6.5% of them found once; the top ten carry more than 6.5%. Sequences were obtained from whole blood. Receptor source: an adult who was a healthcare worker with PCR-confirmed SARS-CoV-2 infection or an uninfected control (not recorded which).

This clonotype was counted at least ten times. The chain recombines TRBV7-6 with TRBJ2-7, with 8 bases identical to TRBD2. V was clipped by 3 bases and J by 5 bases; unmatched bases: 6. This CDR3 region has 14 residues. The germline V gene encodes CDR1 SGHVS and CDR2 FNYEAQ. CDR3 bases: TGTGCCAGCAGCTTTTACGGGGGGGCCGACGAGCAGTACTTC. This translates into CASSFYGGADEQYF.

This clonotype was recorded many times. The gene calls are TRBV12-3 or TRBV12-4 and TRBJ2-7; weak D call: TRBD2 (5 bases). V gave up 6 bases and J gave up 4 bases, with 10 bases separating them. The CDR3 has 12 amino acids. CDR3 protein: CASSPGVYEQYF. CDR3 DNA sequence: TGTGCCAGCAGCCCCGGGGTGTACGAGCAGTACTTC.

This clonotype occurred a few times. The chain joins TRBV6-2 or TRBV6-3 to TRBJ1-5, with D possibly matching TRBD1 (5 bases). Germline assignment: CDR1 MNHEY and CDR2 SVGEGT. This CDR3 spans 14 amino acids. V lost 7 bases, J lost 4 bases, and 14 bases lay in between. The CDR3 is CASISGGFNQPQHF. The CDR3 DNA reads TGTGCCAGCATCTCTGGGGGATTTAATCAGCCCCAGCATTTT.

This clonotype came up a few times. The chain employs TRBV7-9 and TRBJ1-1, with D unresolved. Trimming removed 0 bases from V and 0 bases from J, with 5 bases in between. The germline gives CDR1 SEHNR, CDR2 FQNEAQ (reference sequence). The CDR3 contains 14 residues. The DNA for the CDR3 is TGTGCCAGCAGCTTAGCAAACATGAACACTGAAGCTTTCTTT. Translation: CASSLANMNTEAFF. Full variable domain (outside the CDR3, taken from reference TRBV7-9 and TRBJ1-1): DTGVSQNPRHKITKRGQNVTFRCDPISEHNRLYWYRQTLGQGPEFLTYFQNEAQLEKSRLLSDRFSAERPKGSFSTLEIQRTEQGDSAMYLCASSLANMNTEAFFGQGTRLTVV.

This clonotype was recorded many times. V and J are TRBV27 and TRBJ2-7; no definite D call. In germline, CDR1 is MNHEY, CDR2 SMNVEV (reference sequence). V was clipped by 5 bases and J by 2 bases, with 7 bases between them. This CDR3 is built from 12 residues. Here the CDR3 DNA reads TGTGCCAGCAGTCACGGCCCCTACGAGCAGTACTTC. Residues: CASSHGPYEQYF.

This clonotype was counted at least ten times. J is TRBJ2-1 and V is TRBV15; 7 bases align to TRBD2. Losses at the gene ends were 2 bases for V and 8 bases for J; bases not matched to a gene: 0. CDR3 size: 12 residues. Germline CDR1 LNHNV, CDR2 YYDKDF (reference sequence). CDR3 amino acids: CATSRLADEQFF. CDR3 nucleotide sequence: TGTGCCACCAGCAGACTAGCGGATGAGCAGTTCTTC.

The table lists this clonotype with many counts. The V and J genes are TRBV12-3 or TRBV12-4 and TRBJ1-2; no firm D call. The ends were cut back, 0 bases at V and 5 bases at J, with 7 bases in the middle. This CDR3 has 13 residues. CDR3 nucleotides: TGTGCCAGCAGTTTAGCGAAGAGTTATGGCTACACCTTC. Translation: CASSLAKSYGYTF.

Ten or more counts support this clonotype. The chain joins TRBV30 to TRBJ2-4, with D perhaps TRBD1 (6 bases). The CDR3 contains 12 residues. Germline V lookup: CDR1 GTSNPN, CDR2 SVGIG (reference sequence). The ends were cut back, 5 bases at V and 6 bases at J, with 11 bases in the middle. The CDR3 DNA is TGTGCCTGGGCCTTACAGGGAAACATTCAGTACTTC. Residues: CAWALQGNIQYF. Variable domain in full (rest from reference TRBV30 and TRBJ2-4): SQTIHQWPATLVQPVGSPLSLECTVEGTSNPNLYWYRQAAGRGLQLLFYSVGIGQISSEVPQNLSASRPQDRQFILSSKKLLLSDSGFYLCAWALQGNIQYFGAGTRLSVL.

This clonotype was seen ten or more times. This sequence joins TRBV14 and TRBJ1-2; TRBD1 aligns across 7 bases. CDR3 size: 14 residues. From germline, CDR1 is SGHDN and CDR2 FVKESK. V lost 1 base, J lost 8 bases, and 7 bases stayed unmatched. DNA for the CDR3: TGTGCCAGCAGCCAAGGCAGGGGGTCCATGGGCTACACCTTC. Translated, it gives CASSQGRGSMGYTF.

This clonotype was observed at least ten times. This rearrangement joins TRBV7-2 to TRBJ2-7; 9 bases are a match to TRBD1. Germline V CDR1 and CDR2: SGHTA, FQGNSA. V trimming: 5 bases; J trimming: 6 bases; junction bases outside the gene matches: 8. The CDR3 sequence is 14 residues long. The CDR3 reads CASSLRDRAGEQYF. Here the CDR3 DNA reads TGTGCCAGCAGCCTCCGGGACAGGGCGGGCGAGCAGTACTTC.

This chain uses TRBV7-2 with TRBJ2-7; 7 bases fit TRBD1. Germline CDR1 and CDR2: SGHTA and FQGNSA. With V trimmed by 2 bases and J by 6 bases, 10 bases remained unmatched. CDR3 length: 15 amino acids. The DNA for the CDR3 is TGTGCCAGCAGCTTATTACAGGGGTCCTCCGTCGAGCAGTACTTC. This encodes CASSLLQGSSVEQYF. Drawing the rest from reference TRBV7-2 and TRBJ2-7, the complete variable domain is GAGVSQSPSNKVTEKGKDVELRCDPISGHTALYWYRQSLGQGLEFLIYFQGNSAPDKSGLPSDRFSAERTGGSVSTLTIQRTQQEDSAVYLCASSLLQGSSVEQYFGPGTRLTVT.

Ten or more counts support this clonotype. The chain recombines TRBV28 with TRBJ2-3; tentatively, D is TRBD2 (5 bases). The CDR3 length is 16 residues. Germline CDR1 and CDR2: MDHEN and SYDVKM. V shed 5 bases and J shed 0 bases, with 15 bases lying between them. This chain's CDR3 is CASSTGGSISTDTQYF. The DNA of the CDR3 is TGTGCCAGCAGTACGGGCGGGTCAATAAGCACAGATACGCAGTATTTT. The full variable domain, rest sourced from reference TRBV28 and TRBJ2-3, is DVKVTQSSRYLVKRTGEKVFLECVQDMDHENMFWYRQDPGLGLRLIYFSYDVKMKEKGDIPEGYSVSREKKERFSLILESASTNQTSMYLCASSTGGSISTDTQYFGPGTRLTVL.

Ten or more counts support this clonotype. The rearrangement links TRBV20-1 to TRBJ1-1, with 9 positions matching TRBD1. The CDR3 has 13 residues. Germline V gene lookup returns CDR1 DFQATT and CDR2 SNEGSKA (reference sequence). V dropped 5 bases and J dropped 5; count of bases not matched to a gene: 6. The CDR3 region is CSAGGTGITEAFF. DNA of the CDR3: TGCAGTGCTGGCGGGACAGGGATTACTGAAGCTTTCTTT.

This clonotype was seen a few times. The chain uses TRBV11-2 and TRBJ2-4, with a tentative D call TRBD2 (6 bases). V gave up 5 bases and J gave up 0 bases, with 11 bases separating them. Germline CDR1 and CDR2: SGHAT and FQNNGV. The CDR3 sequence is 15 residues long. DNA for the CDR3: TGTGCCAGCAGCCTCCCGGGAGTAGCCAAAAACATTCAGTACTTC. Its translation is CASSLPGVAKNIQYF.

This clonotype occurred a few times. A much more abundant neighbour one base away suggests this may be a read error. CDR3 sequence reads: CVTSKGGTEAFF. DNA for the CDR3: TGTGTCACCAGCAAGGGGGGGACTGAAGCTTTCTTT. V gene TRBV15 combines with J gene TRBJ1-1; perhaps TRBD1 as D (6 bases). In germline, CDR1 is LNHNV, CDR2 YYDKDF (reference sequence). This CDR3 spans 12 amino acids. The full variable domain, in which reference TRBV15 and TRBJ1-1 provide the parts outside the CDR3, is DAMVIQNPRYQVTQFGKPVTLSCSQTLNHNVMYWYQQKSSQAPKLLFHYYDKDFNNEADTPDNFQSRRPNTSFCFLDIRSPGLGDTAMYLCVTSKGGTEAFFGQGTRLTVV.